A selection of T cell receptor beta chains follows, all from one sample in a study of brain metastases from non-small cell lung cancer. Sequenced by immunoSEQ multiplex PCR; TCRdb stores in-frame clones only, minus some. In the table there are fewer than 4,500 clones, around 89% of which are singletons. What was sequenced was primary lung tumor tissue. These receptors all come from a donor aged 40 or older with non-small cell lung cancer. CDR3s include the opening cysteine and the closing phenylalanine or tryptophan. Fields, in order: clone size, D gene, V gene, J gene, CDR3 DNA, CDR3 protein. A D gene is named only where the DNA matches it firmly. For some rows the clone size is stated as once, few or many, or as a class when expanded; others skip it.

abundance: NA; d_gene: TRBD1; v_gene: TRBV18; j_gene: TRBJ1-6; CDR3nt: TGTGCCAGCTCACCAGGGACAGGGACTTCACCCCTCCACTTT; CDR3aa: CASSPGTGTSPLHF
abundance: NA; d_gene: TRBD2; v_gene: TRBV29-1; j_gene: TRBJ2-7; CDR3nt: TGCAGCGTTGGGAGGACTAGCGGGAGGAACTCCTACGAGCAGTACTTC; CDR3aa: CSVGRTSGRNSYEQYF
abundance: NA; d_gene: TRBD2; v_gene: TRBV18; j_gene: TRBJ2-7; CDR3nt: TGTGCCAGCTCGGAACTAGCGGGAGGGTACGAGCAGTACTTC; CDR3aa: CASSELAGGYEQYF
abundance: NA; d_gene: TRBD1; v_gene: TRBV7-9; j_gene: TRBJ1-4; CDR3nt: TGTGCCAGCAGCTTAGAGGGCAGGGGGCGAACTAATGAAAAACTGTTTTTT; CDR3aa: CASSLEGRGRTNEKLFF
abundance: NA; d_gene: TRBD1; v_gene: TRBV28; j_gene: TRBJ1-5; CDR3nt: TGTGCCAGCAGTTTATTAGACAGGGGGAGACAGCTCCAGCATTTT; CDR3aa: CASSLLDRGRQLQHF
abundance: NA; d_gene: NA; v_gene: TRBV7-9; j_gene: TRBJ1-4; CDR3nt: TGTGCCAGCAGCCCCCTCCGCAGGACTAATGAAAAACTGTTTTTT; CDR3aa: CASSPLRRTNEKLFF
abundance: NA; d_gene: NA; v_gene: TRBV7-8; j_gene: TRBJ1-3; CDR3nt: TGTGCCAGCAGCCATAATGCAAACACCATATATTTT; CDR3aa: CASSHNANTIYF
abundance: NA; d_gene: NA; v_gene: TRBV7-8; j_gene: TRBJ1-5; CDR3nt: TGTGCCAGCAGCTTCGGGGTTAATCAGCCCCAGCATTTT; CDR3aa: CASSFGVNQPQHF
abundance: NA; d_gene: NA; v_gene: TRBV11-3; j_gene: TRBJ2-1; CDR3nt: TGTGCCAGCAGAAACCGGGGCCCACACCTAGATGAGCAGTTCTTC; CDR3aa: CASRNRGPHLDEQFF
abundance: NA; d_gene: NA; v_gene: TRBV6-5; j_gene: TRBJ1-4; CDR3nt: TGTGCCAGCAGTTTCTCGGGTACAAGAGGAAATGAAAAACTGTTTTTT; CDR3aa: CASSFSGTRGNEKLFF
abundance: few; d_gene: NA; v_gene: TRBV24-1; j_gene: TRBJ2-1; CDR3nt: TGTGCCACCAGTGGAAAGGGCACCCAGAGCTCCTACAATGAGCAGTTCTTC; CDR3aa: CATSGKGTQSSYNEQFF
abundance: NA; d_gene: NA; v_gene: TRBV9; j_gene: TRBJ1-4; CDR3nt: TGTGCCAGCAGTCAGGGTCGGGGTAATGAAAAACTGTTTTTT; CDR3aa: CASSQGRGNEKLFF
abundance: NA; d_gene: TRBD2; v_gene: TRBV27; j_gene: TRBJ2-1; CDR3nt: TGTGCCAGCAGGTCGGGGGGCAACGGGAGGGATGATGAGCAGTTCTTC; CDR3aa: CASRSGGNGRDDEQFF
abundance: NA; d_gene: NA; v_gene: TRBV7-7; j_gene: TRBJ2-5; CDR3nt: TGTGCTAGCAGCTTAGCGCCCCCAGGGCTCCAAGAGACCCAGTACTTC; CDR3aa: CASSLAPPGLQETQYF
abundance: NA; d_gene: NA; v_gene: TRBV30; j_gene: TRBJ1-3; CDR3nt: TGTGCCTTAAGGATTTTTGGAAACACCATATATTTT; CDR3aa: CALRIFGNTIYF
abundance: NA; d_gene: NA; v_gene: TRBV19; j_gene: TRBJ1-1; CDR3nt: TGTGCCAGTAGTATCGGGACACAGAACACTGAAGCTTTCTTT; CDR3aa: CASSIGTQNTEAFF
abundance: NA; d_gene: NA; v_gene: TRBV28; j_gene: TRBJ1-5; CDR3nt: TGTGCCAGCAGCCTAACGTGGGGGAACAATCAGCCCCAGCATTTT; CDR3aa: CASSLTWGNNQPQHF
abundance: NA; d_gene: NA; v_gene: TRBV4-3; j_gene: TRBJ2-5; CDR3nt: TGCGCCAGCAGCCAAGAGAACCGAAAGGGTGAGACCCAGTACTTC; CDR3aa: CASSQENRKGETQYF
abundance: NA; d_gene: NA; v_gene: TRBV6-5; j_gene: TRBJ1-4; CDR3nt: TGTGTCAGCAGTCCATATGGAACTAATGAAAAACTGTTTTTT; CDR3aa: CVSSPYGTNEKLFF
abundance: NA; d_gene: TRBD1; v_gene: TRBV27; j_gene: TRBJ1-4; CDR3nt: TGTGCCAGCAGTCCCAACAGGGGAGCTAATGAAAAACTGTTTTTT; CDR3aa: CASSPNRGANEKLFF
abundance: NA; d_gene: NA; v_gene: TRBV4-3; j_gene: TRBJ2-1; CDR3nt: TGCGCCAGCAGCCAAGATTTGACACACAATGAGCAGTTCTTC; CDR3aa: CASSQDLTHNEQFF
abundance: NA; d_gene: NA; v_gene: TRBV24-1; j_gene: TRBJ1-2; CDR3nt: TGTGCCACCAGTGCCGGCTATGGCTACACCTTC; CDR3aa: CATSAGYGYTF
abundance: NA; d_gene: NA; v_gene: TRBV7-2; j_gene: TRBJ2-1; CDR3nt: TGTGCCAGCAGCTTAGCGGTTGGGGCCTACAATGAGCAGTTCTTC; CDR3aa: CASSLAVGAYNEQFF
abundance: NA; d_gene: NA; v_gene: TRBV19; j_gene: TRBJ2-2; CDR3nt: TGTGCCAGTAGTATAGGTACAGGAGGGGGTTCCGCCGGGGAGCTGTTTTTT; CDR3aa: CASSIGTGGGSAGELFF
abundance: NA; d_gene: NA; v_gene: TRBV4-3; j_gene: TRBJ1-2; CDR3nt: TGCGCCAGCAGCCAAGATTCCGGGAAGGGCTATGGCTACACCTTC; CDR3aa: CASSQDSGKGYGYTF
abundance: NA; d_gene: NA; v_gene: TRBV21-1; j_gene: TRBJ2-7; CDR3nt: TGTGCCAGCCTGACGGGACGTCCCTACGAGCAGTACTTC; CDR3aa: CASLTGRPYEQYF
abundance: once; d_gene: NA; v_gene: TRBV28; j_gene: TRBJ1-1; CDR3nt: TGTGCCAGCAGCCCGGGGGCGTTGAACACTGAAGCTTTCTTT; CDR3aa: CASSPGALNTEAFF
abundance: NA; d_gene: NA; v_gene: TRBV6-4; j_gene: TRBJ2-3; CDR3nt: TGTGCCAGCAGTGACAGCACAGATACGCAGTATTTT; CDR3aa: CASSDSTDTQYF
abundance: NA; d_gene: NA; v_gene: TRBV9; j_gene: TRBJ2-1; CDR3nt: TGTGCCAGCAGCGTAGAAAGCGATGAAGGAAACAATGAGCAGTTCTTC; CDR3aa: CASSVESDEGNNEQFF
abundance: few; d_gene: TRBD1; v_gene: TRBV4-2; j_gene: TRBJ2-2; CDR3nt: TGTGCCAGCAGCCAAAGGACAGGGGTGGGCACCGGGGAGCTGTTTTTT; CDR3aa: CASSQRTGVGTGELFF
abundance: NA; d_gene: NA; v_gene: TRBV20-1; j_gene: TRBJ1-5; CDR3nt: TGCAGTGCTAGTAGGCAGCAAGGTCAGCCCCAGCATTTT; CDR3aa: CSASRQQGQPQHF
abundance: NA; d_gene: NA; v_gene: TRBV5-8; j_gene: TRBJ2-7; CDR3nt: TGTGCCAGCAGCTTGGAACCACTAGTCTCCTACGAGCAGTACTTC; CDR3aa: CASSLEPLVSYEQYF
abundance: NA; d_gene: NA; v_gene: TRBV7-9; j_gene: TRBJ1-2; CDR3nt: TGTGCCAGCAGCTTAGGGGCGGCAGGGGACTATGGCTACACCTTC; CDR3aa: CASSLGAAGDYGYTF
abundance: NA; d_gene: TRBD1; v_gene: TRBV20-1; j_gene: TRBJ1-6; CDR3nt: TGCAGTGCCAGTCCGACAGGGAAGGGGAATAATTCACCCCTCCACTTT; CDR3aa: CSASPTGKGNNSPLHF
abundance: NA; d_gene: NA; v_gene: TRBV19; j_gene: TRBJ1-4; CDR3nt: TGTGCCAGTCGCACCTCCGCAACTAATGAAAAACTGTTTTTT; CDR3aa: CASRTSATNEKLFF
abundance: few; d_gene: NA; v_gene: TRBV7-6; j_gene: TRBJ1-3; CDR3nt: TGTGCCAGCAGCCTAACTAGCGGCCTCTCTGGAAACACCATATATTTT; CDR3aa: CASSLTSGLSGNTIYF
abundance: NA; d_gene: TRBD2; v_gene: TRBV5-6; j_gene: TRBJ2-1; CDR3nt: TGTGCCAGCAGCTTGGGTAGCGGGGACTACAATGAGCAGTTCTTC; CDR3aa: CASSLGSGDYNEQFF
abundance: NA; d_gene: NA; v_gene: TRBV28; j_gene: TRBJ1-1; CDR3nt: TGTGCCAGCAGCAGGGGAGGTCAAAAGACAGAAGCTTTCTTT; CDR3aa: CASSRGGQKTEAFF
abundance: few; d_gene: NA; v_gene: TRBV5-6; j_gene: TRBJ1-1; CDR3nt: TGTGCCAGCAGCTTGCGGGGGACTGAAGCTTTCTTT; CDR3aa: CASSLRGTEAFF
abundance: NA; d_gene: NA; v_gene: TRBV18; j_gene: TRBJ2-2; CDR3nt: TGTGCCAGCACTAACTACGGGGGCACCGGGGAGCTGTTTTTT; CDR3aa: CASTNYGGTGELFF
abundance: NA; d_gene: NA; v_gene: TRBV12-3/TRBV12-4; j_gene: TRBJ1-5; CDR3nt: TGTGCCAGCAGTTCACTAGATCAGCCCCAGCATTTT; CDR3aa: CASSSLDQPQHF
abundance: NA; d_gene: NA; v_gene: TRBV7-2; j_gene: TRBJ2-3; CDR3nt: TGTGCCACCAGACTAGAGGGCACAGATACGCAGTATTTT; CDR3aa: CATRLEGTDTQYF
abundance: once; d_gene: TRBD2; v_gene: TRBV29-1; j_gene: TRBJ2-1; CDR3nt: TGCAGCGTTGAAGATAGCGGGAGGAAAACCTACAATGAGCAATTCTTC; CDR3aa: CSVEDSGRKTYNEQFF
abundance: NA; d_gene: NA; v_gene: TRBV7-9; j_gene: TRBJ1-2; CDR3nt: TGTGCCAGCAGCTCTAGCGGGACGGTTATCGATGGCTACACCTTC; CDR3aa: CASSSSGTVIDGYTF
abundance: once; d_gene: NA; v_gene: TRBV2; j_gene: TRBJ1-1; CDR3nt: TGTGCCAGCAGTGTGGCCAGGGAGGGCACTAAAGCTTTCTTT; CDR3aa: CASSVAREGTKAFF
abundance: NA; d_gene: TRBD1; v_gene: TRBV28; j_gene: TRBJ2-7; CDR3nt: TGTGCTAGCAGTTTAGAAGGACAGGGGGTATACGAGCAGTACTTC; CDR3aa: CASSLEGQGVYEQYF
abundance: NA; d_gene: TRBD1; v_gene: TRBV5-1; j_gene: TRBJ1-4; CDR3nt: TGCGCCAGCAGCTTGGCCCCGACAGGGGGAGCGGAAAAACTGTTTTTT; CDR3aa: CASSLAPTGGAEKLFF
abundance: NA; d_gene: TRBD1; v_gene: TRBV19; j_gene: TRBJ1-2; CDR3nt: TGTGCCAGTAGTATAAATTACAGGGGCGGCTACACCTTC; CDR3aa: CASSINYRGGYTF
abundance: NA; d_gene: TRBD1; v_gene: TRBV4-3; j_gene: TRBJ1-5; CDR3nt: TGCGCCAGCAGCCAAGACTTGGACAGGGGGTGGTCGGATAATCAGCCCCAGCATTTT; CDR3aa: CASSQDLDRGWSDNQPQHF
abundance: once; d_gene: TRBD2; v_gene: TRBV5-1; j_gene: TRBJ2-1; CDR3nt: TGCGCCAGCAGCCCGACTAGCGGGGGTTACAATGAGCAGTTCTTC; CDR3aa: CASSPTSGGYNEQFF
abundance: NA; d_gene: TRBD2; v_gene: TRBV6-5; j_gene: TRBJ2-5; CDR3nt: TGTGCCAGCAGTCTAGCGGGGGGCGGTCAAGAGACCCAGTACTTC; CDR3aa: CASSLAGGGQETQYF
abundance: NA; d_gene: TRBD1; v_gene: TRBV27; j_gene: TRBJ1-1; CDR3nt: TGTGCCAGCAGCTCGGGACAGGGCCACAACACTGAAGCTTTCTTT; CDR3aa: CASSSGQGHNTEAFF